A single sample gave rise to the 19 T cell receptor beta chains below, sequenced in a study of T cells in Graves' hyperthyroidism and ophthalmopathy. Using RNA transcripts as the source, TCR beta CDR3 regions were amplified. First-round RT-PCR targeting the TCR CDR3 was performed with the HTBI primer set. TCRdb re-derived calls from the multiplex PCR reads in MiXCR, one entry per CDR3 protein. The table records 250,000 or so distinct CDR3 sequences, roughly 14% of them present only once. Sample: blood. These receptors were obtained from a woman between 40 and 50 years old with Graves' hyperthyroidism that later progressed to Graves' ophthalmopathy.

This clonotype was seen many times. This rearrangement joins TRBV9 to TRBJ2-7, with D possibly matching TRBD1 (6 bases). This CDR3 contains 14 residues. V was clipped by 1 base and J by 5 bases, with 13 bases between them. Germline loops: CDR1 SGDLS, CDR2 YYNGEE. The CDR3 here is CASSVRGSGDEQYF. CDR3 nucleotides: TGTGCCAGCAGCGTAAGGGGGAGTGGCGACGAGCAGTACTTC.

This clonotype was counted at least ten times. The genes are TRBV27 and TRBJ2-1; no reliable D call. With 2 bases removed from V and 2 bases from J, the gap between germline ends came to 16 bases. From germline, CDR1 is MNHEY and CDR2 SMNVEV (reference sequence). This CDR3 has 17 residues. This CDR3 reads CASSLPPGGFPYNEQFF. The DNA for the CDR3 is TGTGCCAGCAGTTTACCCCCTGGTGGTTTCCCCTACAATGAGCAGTTCTTC.

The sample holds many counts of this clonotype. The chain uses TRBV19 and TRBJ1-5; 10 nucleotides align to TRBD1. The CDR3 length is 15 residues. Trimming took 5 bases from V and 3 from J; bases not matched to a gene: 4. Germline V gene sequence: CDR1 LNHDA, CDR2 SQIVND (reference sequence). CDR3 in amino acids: CASSPDRGPNQPQHF. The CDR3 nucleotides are TGTGCCAGTAGTCCTGACAGGGGGCCCAATCAGCCCCAGCATTTT.

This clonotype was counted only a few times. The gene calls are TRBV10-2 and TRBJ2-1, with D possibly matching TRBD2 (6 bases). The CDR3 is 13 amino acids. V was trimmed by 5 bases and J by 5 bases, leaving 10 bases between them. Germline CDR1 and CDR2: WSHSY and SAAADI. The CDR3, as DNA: TGCGCCAGCAGTACTAGCATAAACAATGAGCAGTTCTTC. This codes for CASSTSINNEQFF.

Written as DNA, the CDR3 is TGTGCCAGCAGTGACTCGTGGCTAGGAGGGGATACGCAGTATTTT. It translates to CASSDSWLGGDTQYF. The chain is built from TRBV6-1 and TRBJ2-3, with D perhaps matching TRBD2 (6 bases). Looked up from germline, CDR1 is MNHNS and CDR2 is SASEGT. The CDR3 has 15 amino acids. Trimming took off 3 bases at V and 6 bases at J, with 16 bases between the two ends.

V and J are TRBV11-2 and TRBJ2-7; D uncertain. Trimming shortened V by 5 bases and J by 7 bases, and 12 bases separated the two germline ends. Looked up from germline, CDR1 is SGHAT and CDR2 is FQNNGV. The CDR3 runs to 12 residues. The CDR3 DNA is TGTGCCAGCAGCGGGTATACCGGGGAGCAGTACTTC. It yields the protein CASSGYTGEQYF.

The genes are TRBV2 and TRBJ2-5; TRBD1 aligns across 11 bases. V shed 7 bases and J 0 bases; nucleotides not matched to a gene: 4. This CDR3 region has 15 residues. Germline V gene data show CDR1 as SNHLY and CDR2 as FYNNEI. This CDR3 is CASMRDRGYQETQYF. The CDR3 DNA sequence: TGTGCCAGCATGCGGGACAGGGGGTACCAAGAGACCCAGTACTTC.

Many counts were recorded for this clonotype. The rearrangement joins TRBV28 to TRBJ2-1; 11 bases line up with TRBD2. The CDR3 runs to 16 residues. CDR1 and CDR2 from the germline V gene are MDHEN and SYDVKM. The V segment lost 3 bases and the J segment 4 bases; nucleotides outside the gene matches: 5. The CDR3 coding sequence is TGTGCCAGCAGTTTGTATCTAGCGGGAGGTTACAATGAGCAGTTCTTC. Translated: CASSLYLAGGYNEQFF.

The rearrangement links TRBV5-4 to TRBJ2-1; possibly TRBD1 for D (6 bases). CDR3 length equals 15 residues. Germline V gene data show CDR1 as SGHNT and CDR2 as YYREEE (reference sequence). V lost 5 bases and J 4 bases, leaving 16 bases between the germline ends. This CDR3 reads CASSSGTRNYNEQFF. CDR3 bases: TGTGCCAGCAGTTCTGGGACACGAAATTACAATGAGCAGTTCTTC.

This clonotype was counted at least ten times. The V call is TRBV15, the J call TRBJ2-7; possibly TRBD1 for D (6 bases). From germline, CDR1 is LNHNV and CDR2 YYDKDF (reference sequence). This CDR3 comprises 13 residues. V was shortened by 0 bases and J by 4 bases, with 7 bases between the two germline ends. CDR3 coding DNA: TGTGCCACCAGCAGAGATCAGGGGTACGAGCAGTACTTC. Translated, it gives CATSRDQGYEQYF.

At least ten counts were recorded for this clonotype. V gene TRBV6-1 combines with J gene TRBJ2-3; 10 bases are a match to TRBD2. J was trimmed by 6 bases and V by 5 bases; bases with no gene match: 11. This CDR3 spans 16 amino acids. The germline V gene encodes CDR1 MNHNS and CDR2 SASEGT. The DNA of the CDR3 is TGTGCCAGCAGTCCCCTCTCTAGCGGGAGTAAGGATACGCAGTATTTT. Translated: CASSPLSSGSKDTQYF.

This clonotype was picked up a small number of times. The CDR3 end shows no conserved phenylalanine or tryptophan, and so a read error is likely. The CDR3 spells CASSHRTGVNEQFC. The CDR3 DNA sequence: TGCGCCAGCAGCCACCGGACAGGGGTCAATGAGCAGTTCTGC. The J gene is TRBJ2-1, the V gene TRBV4-1; TRBD1 matches 9 bases. The germline V gene encodes CDR1 MGHRA and CDR2 YSYEKL. The CDR3 loop spans 14 amino acids. V was pared by 3 bases and J by 6 bases, with 3 bases of the junction left unmatched.

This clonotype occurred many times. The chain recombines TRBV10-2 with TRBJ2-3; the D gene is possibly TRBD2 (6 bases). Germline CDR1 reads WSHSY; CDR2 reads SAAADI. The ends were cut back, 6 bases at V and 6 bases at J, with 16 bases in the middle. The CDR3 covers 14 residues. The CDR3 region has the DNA TGCGCCAGCAGGTCGCGGGAAGTACCCGATACGCAGTATTTT. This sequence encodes CASRSREVPDTQYF.

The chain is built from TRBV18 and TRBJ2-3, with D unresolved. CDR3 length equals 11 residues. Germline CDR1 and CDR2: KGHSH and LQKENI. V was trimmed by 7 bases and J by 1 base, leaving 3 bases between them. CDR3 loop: CASWGTDTQYF. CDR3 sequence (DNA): TGTGCCAGCTGGGGCACAGATACGCAGTATTTT.

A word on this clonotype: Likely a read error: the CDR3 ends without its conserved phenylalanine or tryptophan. As DNA, the CDR3 is TGTGCCAGCAGTCTGGGGTTGGGCACTGAAGCTTTCCTT. Translating gives CASSLGLGTEAFL. The J gene is TRBJ1-1, the V gene TRBV3-1; D unresolved. The CDR3 has 13 amino acids. Trimming took off 6 bases at V and 4 bases at J, with 12 bases between the two ends. Germline CDR1 LGHDT, CDR2 YNNKEL (reference sequence).

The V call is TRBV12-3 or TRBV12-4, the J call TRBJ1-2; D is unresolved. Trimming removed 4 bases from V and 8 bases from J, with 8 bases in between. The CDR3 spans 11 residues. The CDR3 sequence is CASSSRRGYTF. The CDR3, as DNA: TGTGCCAGCAGTTCTCGAAGAGGCTACACCTTC.

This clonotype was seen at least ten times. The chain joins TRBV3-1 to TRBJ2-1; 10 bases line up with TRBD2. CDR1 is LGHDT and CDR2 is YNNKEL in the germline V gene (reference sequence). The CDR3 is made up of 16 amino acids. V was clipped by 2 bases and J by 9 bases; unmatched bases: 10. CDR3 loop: CASSQRPAGGVGEQFF. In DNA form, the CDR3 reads TGTGCCAGCAGCCAACGTCCAGCGGGAGGGGTTGGTGAGCAGTTCTTC.

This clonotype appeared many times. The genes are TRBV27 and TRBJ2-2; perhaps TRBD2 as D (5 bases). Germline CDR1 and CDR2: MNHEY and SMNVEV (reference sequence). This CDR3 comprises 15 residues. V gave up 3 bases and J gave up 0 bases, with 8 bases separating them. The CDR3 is CASSFSGANTGELFF. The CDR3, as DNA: TGTGCCAGCAGTTTTTCCGGGGCGAACACCGGGGAGCTGTTTTTT.

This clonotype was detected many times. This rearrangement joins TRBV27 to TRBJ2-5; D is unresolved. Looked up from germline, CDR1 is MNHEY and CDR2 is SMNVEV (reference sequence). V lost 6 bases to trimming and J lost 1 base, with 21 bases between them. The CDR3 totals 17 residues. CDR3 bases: TGTGCCAGCAGGACCTCCGCGTCCGTTTCACGCCAAGAGACCCAGTACTTC. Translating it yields CASRTSASVSRQETQYF.